This TCR beta chain was recorded in a study of T cells in Graves' hyperthyroidism and ophthalmopathy. Study-wide results and limits: Most expanded thyroid clonotypes above 0.001 recurred in blood.

RNA transcripts served as the template for amplifying TCR beta CDR3 regions. The study used the HTBI primer set for a first-round RT-PCR of the TCR CDR3. Using its own MiXCR run on the multiplex PCR reads, TCRdb lists one record per CDR3 protein. The sample contains about 96,000 distinct CDR3 sequences, about half of which appear only once. As to this clonotype: Its specificity is unknown.

Used for diagnoses were clinical symptoms, serum thyroxine and TRAb, thyroid ultrasound and orbital computed tomography. Per germline, CDR1 SGHVS and CDR2 FNYEAQ. This CDR3 is built from 12 residues. With 6 bases removed from V and 14 bases from J, the gap between germline ends came to 14 bases. The rearrangement joins TRBV7-6 to TRBJ1-6; D ambiguous. Specimen: blood. The sequence derives from a woman aged 40 to 49 with Graves' hyperthyroidism. CDR3 coding DNA: TGTGCCAGCAGGGCTTGGGCTTCGGCCCTCCACTTT. Protein product: CASRAWASALHF.